Sequencing of this T cell receptor beta chain was carried out in a study of PD-1 blockade in classical Hodgkin lymphoma. Study-wide points: The study found that TCR diversity rose significantly by C4D1 in CD4+ but not CD8+ cells. When nivolumab was started under 1 year after ASCT, patients were excluded.

Time point denoted: cycle 4 day 1 (C4D1), after around six weeks of nivolumab. After autologous stem cell transplantation all patients relapsed, and prior brentuximab vedotin exposure differed between cohorts. CDR3 length: 19 residues. Germline V gene data show CDR1 as ENHRY and CDR2 as SYGVKD. Unmatched junction bases numbered 16, after V lost 0 bases and J lost 5 bases. Concerning this clone: As yet, its antigen is unknown.

Here immunoSEQ multiplex PCR was the method, and the copy in TCRdb shows in-frame clones only, minus some. The table records about 47,000 clones, around 90% of them present only once. V gene TRBV10-3 combines with J gene TRBJ2-7; 10 bases agree with TRBD1. The sample consisted of peripheral blood mononuclear cells (PBMCs), taken before the fourth cycle of nivolumab. This receptor was taken from a human donor with classical Hodgkin lymphoma. The CDR3 DNA reads as TGTGCCATCAGTGAGTCTCGGATTGACAGGGGGCCAAGGGTCAACGAGCAGTACTTC. It codes for CAISESRIDRGPRVNEQYF.